One and the same sample provided the 20 T cell receptor beta chains below, sequenced in a study of cytomegalovirus exposure and HLA in healthy donors. The PCR had 60 Vbeta and 13 Jbeta primers. Sequenced by immunoSEQ multiplex PCR; TCRdb stores in-frame clones only, minus some. The sample records 90,000 to 120,000 clones, 70% to 85% being singletons. Sequenced sample: PBMCs. These receptors were obtained from a male donor in good health and CMV-seronegative.

This clone showed up just a few times. The chain couples TRBV10-2 to TRBJ2-7; 10 bases match TRBD2. There are 15 residues in the CDR3. Germline V gives CDR1 WSHSY, CDR2 SAAADI. Losses at the gene ends were 7 bases for V and 5 bases for J; bases not matched to a gene: 11. CDR3 in amino acids: CASTERLAGAHEQYF. In DNA form, the CDR3 reads TGCGCCAGCACCGAGAGGCTAGCGGGAGCACACGAGCAGTACTTC.

The genes are TRBV4-2 and TRBJ1-4, with 9 bases lining up with TRBD1. Per the germline V gene, CDR1 is LGHNA and CDR2 is YNFKEQ. The CDR3 runs 16 residues. V lost 1 base, J lost 10 bases, and 10 bases stayed unmatched. CDR3 nucleotide sequence: TGTGCCAGCAGCCAAGCGAATACAGGGGGCAGGGGAAAACTGTTTTTT. It specifies CASSQANTGGRGKLFF.

This clone was detected only a few times. The V and J genes are TRBV27 and TRBJ2-5; D unresolved. The assigned J gene may be wrong: the sequence end matches TRBJ2-7 better. Germline CDR1 reads MNHEY; CDR2 reads SMNVEV (reference sequence). The CDR3 runs 14 residues. The CDR3 bases are TGTGCCAGCAGCTCTATGAGGTCGAGCTACGAGCAGTACTTC. Translating it yields CASSSMRSSYEQYF.

V gene TRBV7-6 combines with J gene TRBJ2-1, with TRBD2 as a possible D gene (5 bases). Germline V CDR1 and CDR2: SGHVS, FNYEAQ. V lost 4 bases and J 7 bases, leaving 11 bases between the germline ends. This CDR3 spans 13 amino acids. This CDR3 reads CASSWGDGNEQFF. CDR3 nucleotide sequence: TGTGCCAGCAGCTGGGGAGACGGTAATGAGCAGTTCTTC.

This clone was found a few times. This chain connects TRBV6-5 to TRBJ2-2; D unclear. V was trimmed by 4 bases and J by 2 bases, leaving 11 bases between them. The CDR3 runs to 15 residues. Germline CDR1 is MNHEY and CDR2 is SVGAGI. The CDR3 spells CASSFRPPNTGELFF. The CDR3, as DNA: TGTGCCAGCAGTTTTCGTCCCCCCAACACCGGGGAGCTGTTTTTT.

This chain's CDR3 is CASSYSASRSIYEQYF. The CDR3, as DNA: TGTGCCAGCAGTTACTCGGCTAGTCGGTCGATCTACGAGCAGTACTTC. The V call is TRBV6-5, the J call TRBJ2-7; no definite D call. Trimming pared 0 bases from V and 3 bases from J, leaving 15 bases between. CDR3 length: 16 amino acids. CDR1 and CDR2 (germline): MNHEY, SVGAGI.

This clone was counted once. The chain is built from TRBV2 and TRBJ1-5; weak D call: TRBD1 (5 bases). Germline values: CDR1 SNHLY, CDR2 FYNNEI. The CDR3 has 17 residues. Trimming pared 8 bases from V and 5 bases from J, leaving 25 bases between. Here the CDR3 DNA reads TGTGCCAGCCGTTACTCCTTTCAGGGTCAAGGAGATCAGCCCCAGCATTTT. This codes for CASRYSFQGQGDQPQHF.

The chain links TRBV11-2 to TRBJ2-1; tentative D call: TRBD2 (6 bases). The V gene's germline CDR1 is SGHAT and CDR2 FQNNGV. The CDR3 has 12 amino acids. With 6 bases removed from V and 9 bases from J, the gap between germline ends came to 12 bases. The CDR3 spells CASSFRDSEQFF. DNA for the CDR3: TGTGCCAGCAGTTTCCGGGACTCTGAGCAGTTCTTC.

The genes are TRBV4-1 and TRBJ2-1; 11 bases are a match to TRBD2. This CDR3 is built from 16 residues. Germline values: CDR1 MGHRA, CDR2 YSYEKL. With V trimmed by 4 bases and J by 9 bases, 11 bases remained unmatched. The CDR3 DNA reads TGCGCCAGCAGCCCCAGTGGGACTAGCGGAGGGGGTGAGCAGTTCTTC. This translates into CASSPSGTSGGGEQFF.

The rearrangement links TRBV6-5 to TRBJ2-7, with D unclear. Germline CDR1 MNHEY, CDR2 SVGAGI. The CDR3 contains 14 residues. V dropped 3 bases and J dropped 4 bases, with 13 bases sitting between them. Here the CDR3 reads CASSYQGVGYEQYF. The CDR3 bases are TGTGCCAGCAGTTATCAAGGAGTCGGTTACGAGCAGTACTTC.

The chain is built from TRBV7-9 and TRBJ1-1; D is perhaps TRBD1 (5 bases). Germline CDR1 reads SEHNR; CDR2 reads FQNEAQ (reference sequence). Trimming pared 6 bases from V and 7 bases from J, leaving 18 bases between. This CDR3 contains 14 residues. CDR3 protein: CASRWTLDGGEAFF. The CDR3 nucleotides read TGTGCCAGCAGATGGACTCTAGACGGGGGTGAAGCTTTCTTT.

The V call is TRBV2, the J call TRBJ2-3; perhaps TRBD1 as D (6 bases). The CDR3 spans 16 residues. V was cut by 1 base and J by 0 bases, with 11 bases left in between. CDR1 is SNHLY and CDR2 is FYNNEI in the germline V gene. Here the CDR3 DNA reads TGTGCCAGCAGTGAAGGGACAGCGTCTAGCACAGATACGCAGTATTTT. This translates into CASSEGTASSTDTQYF. Complete variable domain (other parts from reference TRBV2 and TRBJ2-3): EPEVTQTPSHQVTQMGQEVILRCVPISNHLYFYWYRQILGQKVEFLVSFYNNEISEKSEIFDDQFSVERPDGSNFTLKIRSTKLEDSAMYFCASSEGTASSTDTQYFGPGTRLTVL.

The rearrangement links TRBV29-1 to TRBJ2-2; 7 bases are shared with TRBD1. There are 15 residues in the CDR3. Germline lookup yields CDR1 SQVTM and CDR2 ANQGSEA. V shed 3 bases and J 7 bases; nucleotides not matched to a gene: 11. DNA of the CDR3: TGCAGCGTTGATTCGGGTAGGGGGCTGAGCGGGGAGCTGTTTTTT. As protein: CSVDSGRGLSGELFF.

The chain employs TRBV28 and TRBJ1-2; TRBD1 might be the D (6 bases). The germline V gene has CDR1 MDHEN and CDR2 SYDVKM. V was shortened by 2 bases and J by 4 bases, with 11 bases between the two germline ends. The length of the CDR3 is 14 residues. The CDR3 spells CASSLRGRSYGYTF. For the CDR3, the DNA is TGTGCCAGCAGTTTAAGGGGGAGATCCTATGGCTACACCTTC.

The table lists this clone with a count of one. The V call is TRBV4-1, the J call TRBJ2-5; 13 nucleotides match TRBD2. The CDR3 runs to 17 residues. Trimming cost V 3 bases and J 2 bases; bases outside gene matches: 6. Germline assignment: CDR1 MGHRA and CDR2 YSYEKL. CDR3 sequence (DNA): TGCGCCAGCAGCCATGGGACTAGCGGGAACGGGCAAGAGACCCAGTACTTC. Translating it yields CASSHGTSGNGQETQYF.

This chain joins TRBV27 and TRBJ2-7; D remains ambiguous. Germline assignment: CDR1 MNHEY and CDR2 SMNVEV (reference sequence). The CDR3 spans 13 residues. Trimming took off 3 bases at V and 7 bases at J, with 13 bases between the two ends. In nucleotides, the CDR3 is TGTGCCAGCAGTTTCCTTGGAGCGCGGGAGCAGTACTTC. Its protein product is CASSFLGAREQYF.

The rearrangement uses TRBV10-3 and TRBJ2-1, with 8 bases that match TRBD1. The V and J ends lost 6 bases and 6 bases, in that order; junction bases with no gene match: 4. The CDR3 length is 13 residues. Germline lookup yields CDR1 ENHRY and CDR2 SYGVKD. In DNA, the CDR3 is TGTGCCATCAGCCAAGGACAGGGCAATGAGCAGTTCTTC. This codes for CAISQGQGNEQFF.

The chain recombines TRBV7-2 with TRBJ2-3; 8 bases match TRBD2. The CDR3 is made up of 14 amino acids. Germline V lookup: CDR1 SGHTA, CDR2 FQGNSA. V was clipped by 1 base and J by 10 bases; unmatched bases: 7. CDR3 coding DNA: TGTGCCAGCAGCTTAGGACGCGGGAGGAGGTCGCAGTATTTT. Protein: CASSLGRGRRSQYF.

In its sample, this clone was seen a few times. The rearrangement uses TRBV18 and TRBJ2-6, with TRBD2 matching over 7 bases. The CDR3 covers 19 residues. The germline gives CDR1 KGHSH, CDR2 LQKENI. V lost 3 bases and J lost 0; bases outside the gene matches: 11. This chain's CDR3 is CASSPQLGLGRSGANVLTF. DNA of the CDR3: TGTGCCAGCTCACCGCAACTAGGACTAGGACGCTCTGGGGCCAACGTCCTGACTTTC.

The rearrangement links TRBV16 to TRBJ2-2; TRBD2 aligns across 8 bases. The germline V gene has CDR1 KGHSY and CDR2 FQNENV. This CDR3 spans 20 amino acids. Trimming removed 0 bases from V and 3 bases from J; junction bases left unmatched: 15. Here the CDR3 DNA reads TGTGCCAGCAGCCAATCTTTGAGACTAGCGTTAATTTCCGACACCGGGGAGCTGTTTTTT. Translated: CASSQSLRLALISDTGELFF.